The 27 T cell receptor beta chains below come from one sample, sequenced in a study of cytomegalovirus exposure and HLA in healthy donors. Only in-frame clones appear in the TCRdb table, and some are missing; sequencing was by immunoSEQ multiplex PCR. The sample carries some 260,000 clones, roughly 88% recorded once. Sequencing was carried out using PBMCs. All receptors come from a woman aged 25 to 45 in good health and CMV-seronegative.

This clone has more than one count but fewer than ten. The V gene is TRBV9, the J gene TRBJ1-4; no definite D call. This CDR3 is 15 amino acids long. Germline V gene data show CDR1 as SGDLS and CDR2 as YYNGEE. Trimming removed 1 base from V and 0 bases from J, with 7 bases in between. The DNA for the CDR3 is TGTGCCAGCAGCGTACACGGAGCAACTAATGAAAAACTGTTTTTT. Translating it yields CASSVHGATNEKLFF.

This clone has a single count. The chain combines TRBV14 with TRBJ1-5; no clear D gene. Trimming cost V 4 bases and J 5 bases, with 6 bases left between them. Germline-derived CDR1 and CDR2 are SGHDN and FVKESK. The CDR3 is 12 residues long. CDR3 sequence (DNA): TGTGCCAGCAGCCTTACAGATCAGCCCCAGCATTTT. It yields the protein CASSLTDQPQHF.

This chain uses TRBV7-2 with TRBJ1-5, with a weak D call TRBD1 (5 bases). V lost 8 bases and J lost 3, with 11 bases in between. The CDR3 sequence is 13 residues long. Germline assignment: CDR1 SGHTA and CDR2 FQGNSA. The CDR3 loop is CASGLGANQPQHF. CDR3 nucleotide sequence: TGTGCCAGCGGTCTAGGGGCCAATCAGCCCCAGCATTTT.

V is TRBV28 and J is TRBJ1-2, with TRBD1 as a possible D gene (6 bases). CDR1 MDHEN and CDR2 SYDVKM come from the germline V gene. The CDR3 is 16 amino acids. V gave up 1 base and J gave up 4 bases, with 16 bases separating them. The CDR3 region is CASSLLEGVRFYGYTF. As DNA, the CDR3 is TGTGCCAGCAGTTTATTGGAGGGGGTCCGATTCTATGGCTACACCTTC.

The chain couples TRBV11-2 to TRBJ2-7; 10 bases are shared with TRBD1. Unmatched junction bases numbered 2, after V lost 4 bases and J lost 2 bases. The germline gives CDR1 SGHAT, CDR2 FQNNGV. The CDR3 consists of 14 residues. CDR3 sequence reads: CASSWGQGPYEQYF. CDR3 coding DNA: TGTGCCAGCAGCTGGGGACAGGGGCCCTACGAGCAGTACTTC.

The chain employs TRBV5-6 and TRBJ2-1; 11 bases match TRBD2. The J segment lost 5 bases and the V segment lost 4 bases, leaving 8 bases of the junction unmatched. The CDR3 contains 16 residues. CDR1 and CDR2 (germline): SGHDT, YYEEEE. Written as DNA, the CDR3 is TGTGCCAGCAGCGCGGTCCCGGGACTAGCGGACAATGAGCAGTTCTTC. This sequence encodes CASSAVPGLADNEQFF.

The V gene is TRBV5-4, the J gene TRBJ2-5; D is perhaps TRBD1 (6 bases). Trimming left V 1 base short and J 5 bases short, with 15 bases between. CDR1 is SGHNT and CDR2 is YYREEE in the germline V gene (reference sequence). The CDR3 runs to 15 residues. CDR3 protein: CASSLTRGVGETQYF. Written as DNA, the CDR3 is TGTGCCAGCAGCTTGACCAGGGGAGTAGGGGAGACCCAGTACTTC.

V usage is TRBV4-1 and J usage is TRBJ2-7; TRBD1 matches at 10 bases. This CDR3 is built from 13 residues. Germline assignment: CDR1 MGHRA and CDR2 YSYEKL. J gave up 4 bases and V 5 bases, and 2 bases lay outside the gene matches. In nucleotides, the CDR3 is TGCGCCAGCAGCGCGGGACAGGGGTACGAGCAGTACTTC. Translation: CASSAGQGYEQYF.

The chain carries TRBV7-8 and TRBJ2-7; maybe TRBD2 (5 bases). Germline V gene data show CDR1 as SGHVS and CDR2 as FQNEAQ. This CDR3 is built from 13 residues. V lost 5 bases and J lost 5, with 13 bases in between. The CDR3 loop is CASSPGLDNEQYF. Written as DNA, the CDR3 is TGTGCCAGCAGCCCCGGACTGGATAACGAGCAGTACTTC.

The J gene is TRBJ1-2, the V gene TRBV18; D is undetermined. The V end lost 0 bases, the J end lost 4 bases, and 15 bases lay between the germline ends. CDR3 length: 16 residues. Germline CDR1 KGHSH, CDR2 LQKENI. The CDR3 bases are TGTGCCAGCTCACCACCCTCCCCCCAGCAACTCTATGGCTACACCTTC. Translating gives CASSPPSPQQLYGYTF.

The CDR3 is CASSHTVGGPSGELFF. In nucleotides, the CDR3 is TGTGCCAGCAGCCATACGGTGGGAGGGCCCTCCGGGGAGCTGTTTTTT. The rearrangement joins TRBV4-2 to TRBJ2-2; 7 bases agree with TRBD2. Looked up from germline, CDR1 is LGHNA and CDR2 is YNFKEQ. V trimming: 3 bases; J trimming: 6 bases; junction bases outside the gene matches: 10. The CDR3 is 16 residues long.

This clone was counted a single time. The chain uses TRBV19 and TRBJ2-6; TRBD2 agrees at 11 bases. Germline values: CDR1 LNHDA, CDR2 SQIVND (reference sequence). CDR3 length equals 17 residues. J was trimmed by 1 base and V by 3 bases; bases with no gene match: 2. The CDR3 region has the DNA TGTGCCAGTAGTATCGGACTAGCGGGTTCTGGGGCCAACGTCCTGACTTTC. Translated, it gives CASSIGLAGSGANVLTF.

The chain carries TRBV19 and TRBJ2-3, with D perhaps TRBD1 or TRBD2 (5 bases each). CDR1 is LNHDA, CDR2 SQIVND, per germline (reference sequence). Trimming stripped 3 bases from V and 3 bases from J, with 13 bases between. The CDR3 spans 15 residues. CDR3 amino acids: CASSMLGEPTDTQYF. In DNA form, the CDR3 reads TGTGCCAGTAGTATGCTGGGGGAGCCTACAGATACGCAGTATTTT.

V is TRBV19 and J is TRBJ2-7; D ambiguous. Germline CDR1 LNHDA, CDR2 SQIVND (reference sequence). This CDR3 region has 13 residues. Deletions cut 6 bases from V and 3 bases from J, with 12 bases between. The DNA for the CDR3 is TGTGCCAGTAGCCCGCCGTTGGGCTACGAGCAGTACTTC. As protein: CASSPPLGYEQYF. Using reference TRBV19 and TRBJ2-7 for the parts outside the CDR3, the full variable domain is DGGITQSPKYLFRKEGQNVTLSCEQNLNHDAMYWYRQDPGQGLRLIYYSQIVNDFQKGDIAEGYSVSREKKESFPLTVTSAQKNPTAFYLCASSPPLGYEQYFGPGTRLTVT.

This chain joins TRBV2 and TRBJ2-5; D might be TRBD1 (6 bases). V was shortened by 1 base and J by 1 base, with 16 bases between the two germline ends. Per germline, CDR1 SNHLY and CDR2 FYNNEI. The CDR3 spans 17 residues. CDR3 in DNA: TGTGCCAGCAGTGAAGGGGGGCCCTCAGCTTCCCAAGAGACCCAGTACTTC. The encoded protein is CASSEGGPSASQETQYF.

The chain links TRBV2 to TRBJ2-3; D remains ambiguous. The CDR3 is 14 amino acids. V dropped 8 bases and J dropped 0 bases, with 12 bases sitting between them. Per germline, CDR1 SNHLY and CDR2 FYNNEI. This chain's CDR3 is CASPPEFSTDTQYF. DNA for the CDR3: TGTGCCAGCCCACCCGAGTTCAGCACAGATACGCAGTATTTT.

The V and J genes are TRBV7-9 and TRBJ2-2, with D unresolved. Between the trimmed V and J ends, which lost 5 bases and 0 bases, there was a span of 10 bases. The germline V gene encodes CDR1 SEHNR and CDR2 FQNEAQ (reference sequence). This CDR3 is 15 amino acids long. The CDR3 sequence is CASSHSTANTGELFF. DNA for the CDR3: TGTGCCAGCAGCCATTCGACTGCGAACACCGGGGAGCTGTTTTTT.

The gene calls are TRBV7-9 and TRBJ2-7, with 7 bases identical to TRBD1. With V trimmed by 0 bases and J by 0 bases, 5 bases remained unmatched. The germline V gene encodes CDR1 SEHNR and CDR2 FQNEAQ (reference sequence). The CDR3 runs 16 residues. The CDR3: CASSLARGLLSYEQYF. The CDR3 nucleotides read TGTGCCAGCAGCTTAGCAAGGGGGCTACTCTCCTACGAGCAGTACTTC. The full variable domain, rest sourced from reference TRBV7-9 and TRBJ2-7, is DTGVSQNPRHKITKRGQNVTFRCDPISEHNRLYWYRQTLGQGPEFLTYFQNEAQLEKSRLLSDRFSAERPKGSFSTLEIQRTEQGDSAMYLCASSLARGLLSYEQYFGPGTRLTVT.

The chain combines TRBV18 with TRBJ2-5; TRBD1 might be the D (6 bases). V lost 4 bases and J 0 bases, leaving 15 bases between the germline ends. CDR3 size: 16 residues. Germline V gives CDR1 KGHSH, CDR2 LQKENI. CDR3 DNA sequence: TGTGCCAGCTCACAATACAGGGAGTCGTACCAAGAGACCCAGTACTTC. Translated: CASSQYRESYQETQYF. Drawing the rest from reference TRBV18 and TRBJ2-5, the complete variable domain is NAGVMQNPRHLVRRRGQEARLRCSPMKGHSHVYWYRQLPEEGLKFMVYLQKENIIDESGMPKERFSAEFPKEGPSILRIQQVVRGDSAAYFCASSQYRESYQETQYFGPGTRLLVL.

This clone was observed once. Here the CDR3 reads CSVEAGGLRDEQFF. CDR3 DNA sequence: TGCAGCGTTGAGGCGGGAGGTCTTAGAGATGAGCAGTTCTTC. The chain links TRBV29-1 to TRBJ2-1, with 8 bases lining up with TRBD2. The ends lost 3 bases at V and 8 bases at J; junction bases unmatched: 9. From germline, CDR1 is SQVTM and CDR2 ANQGSEA. This CDR3 has 14 residues.

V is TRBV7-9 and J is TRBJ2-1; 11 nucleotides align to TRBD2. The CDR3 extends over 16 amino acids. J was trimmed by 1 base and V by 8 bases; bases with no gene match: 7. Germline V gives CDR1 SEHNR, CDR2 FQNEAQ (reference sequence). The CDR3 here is CASSVRLAGSYNEQFF. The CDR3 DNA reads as TGTGCCAGCTCGGTCCGACTAGCGGGATCCTACAATGAGCAGTTCTTC.

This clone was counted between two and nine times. CDR3 in DNA: TGCAGTGCTAGAGGAGCCATAGAAGCTTTCTTT. Amino acid sequence: CSARGAIEAFF. V gene TRBV20-1 combines with J gene TRBJ1-1; D gene unclear. V lost 1 base and J 8 bases, leaving 8 bases between the germline ends. This CDR3 spans 11 amino acids. CDR1 and CDR2 (germline): DFQATT, SNEGSKA (reference sequence).

The CDR3 sequence is CASKRTSGITDTQYF. CDR3 sequence (DNA): TGTGCCAGCAAAAGGACTAGCGGGATTACAGATACGCAGTATTTT. The chain is built from TRBV2 and TRBJ2-3; 12 bases agree with TRBD2. Germline loops: CDR1 SNHLY, CDR2 FYNNEI. V trimming: 7 bases; J trimming: 3 bases; junction bases outside the gene matches: 5. There are 15 residues in the CDR3. The complete variable domain, with remaining parts taken from reference TRBV2 and TRBJ2-3, reads EPEVTQTPSHQVTQMGQEVILRCVPISNHLYFYWYRQILGQKVEFLVSFYNNEISEKSEIFDDQFSVERPDGSNFTLKIRSTKLEDSAMYFCASKRTSGITDTQYFGPGTRLTVL.

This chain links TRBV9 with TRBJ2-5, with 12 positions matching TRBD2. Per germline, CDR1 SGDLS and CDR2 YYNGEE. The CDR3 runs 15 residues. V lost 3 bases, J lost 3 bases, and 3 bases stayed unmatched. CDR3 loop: CASSDRLAGEETQYF. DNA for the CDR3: TGTGCCAGCAGCGATAGACTAGCGGGGGAAGAGACCCAGTACTTC.

CDR3 bases: TGTGCCAGCAGCGTATATGGGGGGCTACTCTCTGGGGCCAACGTCCTGACTTTC. Translating gives CASSVYGGLLSGANVLTF. The V gene is TRBV9, the J gene TRBJ2-6, with D tentatively TRBD1 or TRBD2 (6 bases each). Germline V gene lookup returns CDR1 SGDLS and CDR2 YYNGEE. Between the trimmed V and J ends, which lost 1 base and 0 bases, there was a span of 14 bases. The CDR3 is 18 residues long.

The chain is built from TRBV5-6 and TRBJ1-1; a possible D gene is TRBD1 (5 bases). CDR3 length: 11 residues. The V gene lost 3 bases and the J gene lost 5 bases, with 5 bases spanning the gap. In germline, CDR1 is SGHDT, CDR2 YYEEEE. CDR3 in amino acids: CASSWGTEAFF. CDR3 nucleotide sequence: TGTGCCAGCAGCTGGGGGACTGAAGCTTTCTTT.

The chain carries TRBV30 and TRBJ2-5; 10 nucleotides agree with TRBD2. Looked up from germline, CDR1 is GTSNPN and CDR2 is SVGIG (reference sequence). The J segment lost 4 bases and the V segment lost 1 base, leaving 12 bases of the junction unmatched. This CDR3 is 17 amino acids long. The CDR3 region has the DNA TGTGCCTGGAGTGCCCCTAGCGGGAGATTGTACGCAGAGACCCAGTACTTC. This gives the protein CAWSAPSGRLYAETQYF.